The 16 T cell receptor beta chains given below trace back to one sample, sequenced in a study of CD8 T cells in ankylosing spondylitis. MiXCR, applied by TCRdb to the 5' RACE reads, yields one record per CDR3 protein. The sample includes 35,000 to 50,000 distinct CDR3 sequences, about 11% seen only once; the top ten take about 1.4%. The sequencing sample was made of blood, either unsorted or a sorted T cell fraction (not recorded which). The receptors shown here come from a male donor with ankylosing spondylitis or in good health (not recorded which).

This clonotype was counted at least ten times. The chain links TRBV10-3 to TRBJ1-5; TRBD1 matches 7 bases. The CDR3 extends over 15 amino acids. Per germline, CDR1 ENHRY and CDR2 SYGVKD. The V and J ends lost 4 bases and 6 bases, in that order; junction bases with no gene match: 9. The CDR3 region is CAISVSGTASQPQHF. The CDR3 nucleotides read TGTGCCATCAGTGTCTCAGGGACAGCGTCTCAGCCCCAGCATTTT.

This clonotype was counted at least ten times. The rearrangement links TRBV7-9 to TRBJ1-5; D unresolved. Germline CDR1 is SEHNR and CDR2 is FQNEAQ (reference sequence). This CDR3 contains 13 residues. Trimming left V 2 bases short and J 7 bases short, with 9 bases between. The CDR3 loop reads CASSLRGEQPQHF. The CDR3 DNA is TGTGCCAGCAGCTTACGGGGTGAACAGCCCCAGCATTTT. Drawing the rest from reference TRBV7-9 and TRBJ1-5, the complete variable domain is DTGVSQNPRHKITKRGQNVTFRCDPISEHNRLYWYRQTLGQGPEFLTYFQNEAQLEKSRLLSDRFSAERPKGSFSTLEIQRTEQGDSAMYLCASSLRGEQPQHFGDGTRLSIL.

This clonotype was picked up a small number of times. This sequence joins TRBV6-4 and TRBJ2-3; a possible D gene is TRBD1 (8 bases). The germline V and J ends were trimmed by 2 bases and 3 bases, with 12 bases remaining between them. The CDR3 runs to 15 residues. The V gene's germline CDR1 is MRHNA and CDR2 SNTAGT. The CDR3 DNA is TGTGCCAGCAGTGACGGACAGGGAGGGACAGATACGCAGTATTTT. This codes for CASSDGQGGTDTQYF.

This clonotype showed up many times. At one of its ends the junction is not consistent with the germline gene, which may arise from a read error. The V gene is TRBV19, the J gene TRBJ1-1, with a tentative D call TRBD1 (5 bases). In germline, CDR1 is LNHDA, CDR2 SQIVND (reference sequence). The CDR3 is 13 amino acids. The CDR3 spells CASGDPRYTEAFF. CDR3 sequence (DNA): TGTGCCAGTGGGGACCCCCGGTACACTGAAGCATTCTTT.

The gene calls are TRBV7-2 and TRBJ2-6; D is unresolved. V was shortened by 2 bases and J by 0 bases, with 8 bases between the two germline ends. This CDR3 spans 16 amino acids. The germline CDR1 and CDR2 sequences are SGHTA and FQGNSA. The CDR3 coding sequence is TGTGCCAGCAGCTTATCCAGGTTCTCTGGGGCCAACGTCCTGACTTTC. This gives the protein CASSLSRFSGANVLTF.

This chain connects TRBV5-1 to TRBJ1-1; a possible D gene is TRBD1 (5 bases). Trimming removed 4 bases at V and 4 bases at J, with 14 bases between. The CDR3 is 14 amino acids. Germline values: CDR1 SGHRS, CDR2 YFSETQ. In DNA, the CDR3 is TGCGCCAGCAGCCGTGGACTGGGGGGCACTGAAGCTTTCTTT. Protein product: CASSRGLGGTEAFF.

CDR3 bases: TGTGCCAGCAGCTTGGGGACAGGGTTTGGAAACACCATATATTTT. Its translation is CASSLGTGFGNTIYF. The chain joins TRBV7-2 to TRBJ1-3, with 9 bases that match TRBD1. The CDR3 has 15 residues. V dropped 3 bases and J dropped 3; count of bases not matched to a gene: 3. From germline, CDR1 is SGHTA and CDR2 FQGNSA.

This chain connects TRBV29-1 to TRBJ2-6; D remains unclear. Germline-derived CDR1 and CDR2 are SQVTM and ANQGSEA. V dropped 4 bases and J dropped 1 base, with 8 bases sitting between them. This CDR3 is built from 14 residues. The CDR3 is CSVGEQSGANVLTF. CDR3 coding DNA: TGCAGCGTTGGCGAGCAGTCTGGGGCCAACGTCCTGACTTTC.

This clonotype was observed a handful of times. J is TRBJ2-3 and V is TRBV7-2; the D gene could be TRBD1 or TRBD2 (6 bases each). The V and J ends lost 8 bases and 4 bases respectively, with 10 bases between them. Germline-derived CDR1 and CDR2 are SGHTA and FQGNSA. This CDR3 comprises 12 residues. The CDR3, as DNA: TGTGCCAGCCGGGGGCTCGCAGATACGCAGTATTTT. This codes for CASRGLADTQYF.

The chain recombines TRBV7-2 with TRBJ1-2; the D gene is possibly TRBD1 (5 bases). CDR3 size: 14 residues. The germline V and J ends were trimmed by 4 bases and 6 bases, with 15 bases remaining between them. CDR1 SGHTA and CDR2 FQGNSA come from the germline V gene. The CDR3: CASSWGGARDGYTF. DNA for the CDR3: TGTGCCAGCAGCTGGGGTGGGGCTCGAGATGGCTACACCTTC.

This clonotype was counted ten times or more. The chain is built from TRBV2 and TRBJ1-4; D unclear. V lost 5 bases, J lost 4 bases, and 14 bases lay in between. CDR1 SNHLY and CDR2 FYNNEI come from the germline V gene. The CDR3 has 15 residues. The CDR3 protein is CASSPLGQINEKLFF. CDR3 nucleotides: TGTGCCAGCAGTCCCCTTGGGCAGATTAATGAAAAACTGTTTTTT.

There are many counts of this clonotype. The chain joins TRBV24-1 to TRBJ2-4, with D perhaps given as TRBD1 or TRBD2 (5 bases each). The CDR3 sequence is 19 residues long. Trimming stripped 1 base from V and 4 bases from J, with 22 bases between. Per the germline V gene, CDR1 is KGHDR and CDR2 is SFDVKD. The CDR3 DNA is TGTGCCACCAGTGATTTAGGACTGAGTCTACCATCAGGGAAAAACATTCAGTACTTC. It codes for CATSDLGLSLPSGKNIQYF.

This clonotype was detected ten times or more. This chain uses TRBV21-1 with TRBJ1-1. TRBV21-1 is noted as a pseudogene. CDR3 length: 11 residues. The CDR3 sequence is CASHRHTEAFF. The CDR3 DNA sequence: TGTGCCAGCCACCGGCACACTGAAGCTTTCTTT.

This clonotype was counted only a few times. The chain uses TRBV7-9 and TRBJ1-2, with unresolved D. V was trimmed by 5 bases and J by 13 bases, leaving 14 bases between them. The CDR3 length is 11 residues. Germline V gene sequence: CDR1 SEHNR, CDR2 FQNEAQ (reference sequence). The CDR3, as DNA: TGTGCCAGCAGCAGCCAGCGCGAGTTCACCTTC. It translates to CASSSQREFTF.

This clonotype has just a few counts. As DNA, the CDR3 is TGTGCCAGCAGCTCACACTCGGACAGACCCAATGAGCAGTTCTTC. This codes for CASSSHSDRPNEQFF. The rearrangement uses TRBV7-9 and TRBJ2-1; D may be TRBD1 (6 bases). The germline gives CDR1 SEHNR, CDR2 FQNEAQ (reference sequence). The CDR3 consists of 15 residues. V lost 4 bases and J 6 bases, leaving 16 bases between the germline ends.

This clonotype was observed many times. The rearrangement links TRBV10-3 to TRBJ2-3; the D gene could be TRBD1 or TRBD2 (5 bases each). Germline CDR1 and CDR2: ENHRY and SYGVKD. Trimming shortened V by 0 bases and J by 4 bases, and 8 bases separated the two germline ends. The CDR3 totals 14 residues. This CDR3 is CAISESRGPDTQYF. CDR3 DNA sequence: TGTGCCATCAGTGAGTCGAGGGGCCCAGATACGCAGTATTTT.